The entry below describes one T cell receptor (beta chain). In its sample, this clone was seen a few times. What this receptor recognizes is not known. Within one base of it there is no much larger clone, and no base qualities were kept. The immunoSEQ Assay, a bias-controlled multiplex PCR, was used to amplify TCRbeta CDR3 regions from genomic DNA. Per the source publication's procedure: The number of nucleated cells in each sample was estimated from the amplification of reference gene primers within the assay. To quantify the absolute abundance of each unique TCRbeta CDR3 rearrangement, sequence reads were collapsed and filtered. For each sample, productive Simpson clonality was calculated by taking the square root of Simpson's diversity index across productive rearrangements. TCRdb provides this immuneACCESS table in a form limited to in-frame rearrangements. Some clones are lacking; in checked studies, under half of them reflect an unresolved V gene, and why the rest are absent is not known. For V, J and clone size, that table is used; D and trimming come from the DNA. This sample has under 110,000 clones in its table, and more than 75% of those were observed once. Around a tenth of the sample belongs to the ten largest clones.

This entry belongs to a study of blood T cell repertoires in COVID-19 (TCRdb year 2020). For the wider study: The collaborator samples originated in the United States, Italy and Spain and spanned the acute and convalescent phases of COVID-19. The samples were drawn from two sources: the first 160 participants of the ongoing ImmuneRACE study, and 1,200 or so subjects contributed by 6 global collaborators. Subjects who had been exposed to COVID-19, were actively infected with it, or had recovered from it provided the deeply sampled blood TCRbeta repertoires that made up the dataset. HLA class I and class II types, where available, came from metadata supplied by the sample provider rather than from assay-based typing. The repertoires were released in a freely available public database intended as a resource for research on the immune response to SARS-CoV-2. Nearly every sample came with metadata listing a de-identified subject ID, COVID-19 status, age in years and sex. The prospective study material was composed of cDNA or gDNA derived from T cells, B-cell-depleted T cells, or PBMCs. Overall results and qualifications from the work: The quantity of clinical and demographic metadata differed by source and by participant and was supplied without curation.

Whole blood was collected in K2EDTA tubes by collaborating institutions according to the institutions' own protocols. For TCRbeta analysis, collaborators shipped samples in one of three forms: frozen whole blood, isolated PBMCs, or DNA extracted from either of those sample types. The receptor was isolated from a woman in her 30s with acute or convalescent COVID-19. The sequencing sample was made of peripheral blood.

The encoded CDR3 is CASSQAVGDRSSYEQYF. DNA sequence: TGTGCCAGCAGCCAAGCGGTGGGGGACAGGAGCTCCTACGAGCAGTACTTC. The rearrangement joined TRBV4-2 to TRBJ2-7, and 8 bases in between align with TRBD1. From cysteine to phenylalanine, the CDR3 is 17 amino acids long. Solely the CDR3 DNA is kept, with 51 bases framed from the first base. CDR1 and CDR2 are drawn from the germline V gene: LGHNA, YNFKEQ. V is trimmed back by 1 base and J by 0 bases, and the junction contains 8 bases that no gene match accounts for.